These 14 T cell receptor beta chains were all obtained from the same sample, sequenced in a study of T cells in localized non-small cell lung cancer (dated by TCRdb to 2018 to 2021). Receptor libraries were prepared by the immunoSEQ multiplex PCR assay. TCRdb re-hosts the immuneACCESS table, in-frame sequences only. Its copies lack some clones; in the studies checked, an unresolved V gene accounts for under half of them, and the cause for the rest is not known. The sample records about 64,000 clones, roughly 79% of which are singletons. The ten largest clones take up around 4.6% of the sample. Sequenced material: PBMCs, taken before any cancer treatment. These receptors came from a man between 35 and 75 years old with stage II lung adenocarcinoma.

This clone has more than one count but fewer than ten. V is TRBV30 and J is TRBJ1-1, with 12 bases fitting TRBD1. J lost 10 bases, V lost 7 bases, and 13 bases had no gene match. CDR1 and CDR2 from the germline V gene are GTSNPN and SVGIG (reference sequence). The length of the CDR3 is 14 residues. The CDR3 coding sequence is TGTGCCTCGAGGGACAGGGGGCTATTTTCTTCAGCTTTCTTT. This gives the protein CASRDRGLFSSAFF.

The CDR3 protein is CSAIGVTPQGNQETQYF. The CDR3, as DNA: TGCAGCGCCATTGGCGTTACCCCCCAGGGAAACCAAGAGACCCAGTACTTC. This rearrangement joins TRBV29-1 to TRBJ2-5; D is possibly TRBD1 (5 bases). Deletions cut 7 bases from V and 0 bases from J, with 24 bases between. CDR1 and CDR2 from the germline V gene are SQVTM and ANQGSEA. CDR3 length: 17 amino acids. The full variable domain, with the rest looked up from reference TRBV29-1 and TRBJ2-5, is SAVISQKPSRDICQRGTSLTIQCQVDSQVTMMFWYRQQPGQSLTLIATANQGSEATYESGFVIDKFPISRPNLTFSTLTVSNMSPEDSSIYLCSAIGVTPQGNQETQYFGPGTRLLVL.

V and J are TRBV7-3 and TRBJ2-6; 9 nucleotides align to TRBD1. Germline-derived CDR1 and CDR2 are SGHTA and FQGTGA. The CDR3 is made up of 19 amino acids. V was clipped by 3 bases and J by 0 bases; unmatched bases: 9. CDR3 DNA sequence: TGTGCCAGCAGCTTCAGACAGGGGGGCCTAGGCTCTGGGGCCAACGTCCTGACTTTC. It codes for CASSFRQGGLGSGANVLTF.

V gene TRBV9 combines with J gene TRBJ2-2; the match to TRBD2 covers 8 bases. The CDR3 consists of 15 residues. Germline loops: CDR1 SGDLS, CDR2 YYNGEE. The V and J ends lost 4 bases and 4 bases, in that order; junction bases with no gene match: 6. The CDR3 nucleotides read TGTGCCAGCAGCCGGGAGGGCCACAGCACCGGGGAGCTGTTTTTT. This translates into CASSREGHSTGELFF.

The chain links TRBV10-3 to TRBJ1-3; D gene unclear. Germline assignment: CDR1 ENHRY and CDR2 SYGVKD. This CDR3 has 16 amino acids. V was shortened by 4 bases and J by 1 base, with 14 bases between the two germline ends. The CDR3 DNA is TGTGCCATCAGTGGATTTGAAGAGGGTTCTGGAAACACCATATATTTT. Translating gives CAISGFEEGSGNTIYF.

The genes are TRBV7-2 and TRBJ2-1; D is uncertain. Looked up from germline, CDR1 is SGHTA and CDR2 is FQGNSA. This CDR3 is 13 amino acids long. V gave up 3 bases and J gave up 10 bases, with 13 bases separating them. For the CDR3, the DNA is TGTGCCAGCAGCTTGACTTCCTCGCCGGAGCAGTTCTTC. Its protein product is CASSLTSSPEQFF.

The chain carries TRBV7-2 and TRBJ2-1, with TRBD2 matching 12 bases. J lost 2 bases, V lost 2 bases, and 10 bases had no gene match. From germline, CDR1 is SGHTA and CDR2 FQGNSA. The CDR3 runs to 19 residues. CDR3 sequence reads: CASSLFGGASGRAYNEQFF. Here the CDR3 DNA reads TGTGCCAGCAGCTTATTCGGAGGGGCTAGCGGGAGGGCCTACAATGAGCAGTTCTTC.

This chain links TRBV7-3 with TRBJ1-2; no firm D call. Trimming shortened V by 4 bases and J by 8 bases, and 14 bases separated the two germline ends. Per the germline V gene, CDR1 is SGHTA and CDR2 is FQGTGA. The length of the CDR3 is 13 residues. DNA for the CDR3: TGTGCCAGCAGCTCCCCAGGATCGGGCGGCTACACCTTC. It codes for CASSSPGSGGYTF. Full variable domain (rest looked up from reference TRBV7-3 and TRBJ1-2): GAGVSQTPSNKVTEKGKYVELRCDPISGHTALYWYRQSLGQGPEFLIYFQGTGAADDSGLPNDRFFAVRPEGSVSTLKIQRTERGDSAVYLCASSSPGSGGYTFGSGTRLTVV.

The chain is built from TRBV15 and TRBJ1-1; D is ambiguous. Trimming stripped 1 base from V and 0 bases from J, with 6 bases between. The CDR3 has 14 amino acids. CDR1 is LNHNV, CDR2 YYDKDF, per germline (reference sequence). CDR3 DNA: TGTGCCACCAGCAGAGGAGGGCTGAACACTGAAGCTTTCTTT. This codes for CATSRGGLNTEAFF. The variable domain in full, with the rest retrieved from reference TRBV15 and TRBJ1-1, is DAMVIQNPRYQVTQFGKPVTLSCSQTLNHNVMYWYQQKSSQAPKLLFHYYDKDFNNEADTPDNFQSRRPNTSFCFLDIRSPGLGDTAMYLCATSRGGLNTEAFFGQGTRLTVV.

The chain combines TRBV19 with TRBJ1-5, with 8 bases matching TRBD1. The CDR3 has 16 residues. Trimming took 3 bases from V and 4 from J; bases not matched to a gene: 8. CDR1 LNHDA and CDR2 SQIVND come from the germline V gene (reference sequence). CDR3 coding DNA: TGTGCCAGTAGTATGGACCTCGGACAGGGAAATCAGCCCCAGCATTTT. This gives the protein CASSMDLGQGNQPQHF.

The V call is TRBV7-9, the J call TRBJ2-2; D might be TRBD1 (6 bases). Germline CDR1 and CDR2: SEHNR and FQNEAQ (reference sequence). The length of the CDR3 is 15 residues. V was trimmed by 5 bases and J by 7 bases, leaving 17 bases between them. CDR3 amino acids: CASSPRQDGDGELFF. In DNA, the CDR3 is TGTGCCAGCAGCCCTCGACAGGACGGGGACGGGGAGCTGTTTTTT.

The chain couples TRBV18 to TRBJ1-3; D gene ambiguous. Germline CDR1 reads KGHSH; CDR2 reads LQKENI. CDR3 length: 14 amino acids. V was pared by 3 bases and J by 2 bases, with 8 bases between. The chain's CDR3 is CASSPSGTGNTIYF. In DNA form, the CDR3 reads TGTGCCAGCTCACCGAGTGGAACTGGAAACACCATATATTTT.

The CDR3 sequence: CASSSRGEAGNTIYF. The CDR3 nucleotides read TGTGCCAGTAGTAGCCGGGGTGAAGCTGGAAACACCATATATTTT. The J gene is TRBJ1-3, the V gene TRBV19; D not certain. Germline lookup yields CDR1 LNHDA and CDR2 SQIVND (reference sequence). The CDR3 is made up of 15 amino acids. With 4 bases removed from V and 2 bases from J, the gap between germline ends came to 12 bases.

The CDR3 DNA reads TGTGCCAGCAGTACCTCGGGACTAGCGGGGACCGAGCAGTTCTTC. Translation gives CASSTSGLAGTEQFF. The J gene is TRBJ2-1, the V gene TRBV6-6, with 13 bases matching TRBD2. The CDR3 length is 15 residues. With V trimmed by 5 bases and J by 10 bases, 8 bases remained unmatched. Germline assignment: CDR1 MNHNY and CDR2 SVGAGI (reference sequence).